Given below is one T cell receptor (beta chain) in context. This sample is drawn from a study of blood T cell repertoires in COVID-19. Study-level background: The origin of the acute and convalescent COVID-19 samples was the United States, Italy and Spain. T cells, B-cell-depleted T cells, or PBMCs provided the cDNA or gDNA that served as material.

As handled by the study authors: Nucleated cell counts were estimated from reference gene primer amplification. Only in-frame clones appear in the TCRdb table, and some are missing; sequencing was by immunoSEQ multiplex PCR. V and J calls and clone size are given by that table; D and trimming were obtained from the DNA. In the table there are 150,000 to 160,000 clones, about 88% of which are singletons. The CDR3 has 15 residues. Looked up from germline, CDR1 is MRHNA and CDR2 is SNTAGT. V lost 0 bases and J lost 3; bases outside the gene matches: 3. The sequence derives from a woman in her 70s with acute or convalescent COVID-19. What was sequenced was peripheral blood. This chain connects TRBV6-4 to TRBJ1-1; 8 bases fit TRBD1. CDR3 sequence: CASSDSDREYTEAFF. The DNA for the CDR3 is TGTGCCAGCAGTGACTCGGACAGGGAGTACACTGAAGCTTTCTTT.